This entry is about one T cell receptor beta chain. Its cognate antigen is unknown. This sample was taken from a study of T-cell reconstitution after alpha-beta-depleted transplantation in children. Study observations and caveats: Elevated TCRbeta diversity at day 60 was traced, in some patients, to surviving recipient T cells and thymic progenitors.

The V and J ends lost 3 bases and 5 bases, in that order; junction bases with no gene match: 8. This CDR3 spans 15 amino acids. Unique molecular identifiers featured in how the TCRbeta library was prepared. Via MiXCR, TCRdb re-called the PCR reads, giving one row per CDR3 protein. The table has around 200,000 distinct CDR3 sequences, around 7.7% seen once. Sequenced material: PBMCs, mostly from graft donor cells, taken 360 days after TCRalphabeta/CD19-depleted stem cell transplant. The chain has TRBV12-3 or TRBV12-4 and TRBJ2-7, with 9 bases fitting TRBD1. The receptor was isolated from a male patient under 10 years old who had a stem cell transplant for acute myeloid leukemia, so the T cells may come from the graft donor. CDR3 bases: TGTGCCAGCAGTTTTCCGGGACAGGGAATCCACGAGCAGTACTTC. It yields the protein CASSFPGQGIHEQYF.